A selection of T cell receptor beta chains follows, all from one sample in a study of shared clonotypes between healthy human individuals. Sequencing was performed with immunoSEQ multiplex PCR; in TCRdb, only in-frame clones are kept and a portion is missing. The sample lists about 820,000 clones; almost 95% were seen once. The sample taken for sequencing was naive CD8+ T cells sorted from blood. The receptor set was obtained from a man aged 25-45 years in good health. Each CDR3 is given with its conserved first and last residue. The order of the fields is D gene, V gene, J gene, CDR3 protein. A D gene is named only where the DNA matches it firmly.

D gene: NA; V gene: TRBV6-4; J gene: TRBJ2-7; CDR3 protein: CASSEVGGASYEQYF
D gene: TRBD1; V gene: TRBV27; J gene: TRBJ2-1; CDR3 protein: CASSLQGAYNEQFF
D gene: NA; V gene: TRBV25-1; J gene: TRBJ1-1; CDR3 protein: CASSSRRSGTEAFF
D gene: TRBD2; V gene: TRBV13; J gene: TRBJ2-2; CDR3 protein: CASSFSLAGGLNAGELFF
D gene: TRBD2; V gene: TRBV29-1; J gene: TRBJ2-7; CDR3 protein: CSAKTSGSRIEQYF
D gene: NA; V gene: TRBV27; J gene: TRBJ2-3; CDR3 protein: CASSLGVAWGDNTDTQYF
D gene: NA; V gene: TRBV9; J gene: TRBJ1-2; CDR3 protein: CASSEGTHYGYTF
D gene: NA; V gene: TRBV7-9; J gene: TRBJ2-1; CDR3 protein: CASSAALGSDNEQFF
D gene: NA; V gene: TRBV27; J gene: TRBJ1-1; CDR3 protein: CASSSGSYTEAFF
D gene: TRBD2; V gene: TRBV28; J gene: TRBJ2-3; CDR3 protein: CASSYGTILTDTQYF